The 27 T cell receptor beta chains below come from one sample, sequenced in a study of shared clonotypes between healthy human individuals. The protocol was immunoSEQ multiplex PCR, while the TCRdb copy is restricted to in-frame clones and leaves out a portion. The sample shows over a million clones, approximately 97% of them seen only once. The sample taken for sequencing was naive CD4+ T cells sorted from blood. The sample's subset: CD45RA+ positively selected. The receptors were gathered from a man between 25 and 39 years old in good health.

This rearrangement joins TRBV5-1 to TRBJ2-5; 10 nucleotides line up with TRBD2. The CDR3 has 16 amino acids. The V gene's germline CDR1 is SGHRS and CDR2 YFSETQ. The V segment lost 0 bases and the J segment 2 bases; nucleotides outside the gene matches: 4. The DNA of the CDR3 is TGCGCCAGCAGCTTGGGTACTAGCGGGGCACAAGAGACCCAGTACTTC. It specifies CASSLGTSGAQETQYF.

This chain's CDR3 is CASSLYWWDTEAFF. In DNA form, the CDR3 reads TGTGCCAGCAGCTTGTACTGGTGGGACACTGAAGCTTTCTTT. The V gene is TRBV5-5, the J gene TRBJ1-1; D ambiguous. Germline assignment: CDR1 SGHKS and CDR2 YYEKEE (reference sequence). Between the trimmed V and J ends, which lost 1 base and 3 bases, there was a span of 10 bases. This CDR3 has 14 residues.

The CDR3 protein is CASSYRPAGNTGELFF. CDR3 nucleotides: TGTGCCAGCAGTTACCGGCCAGCGGGAAACACCGGGGAGCTGTTTTTT. The V call is TRBV6-6, the J call TRBJ2-2; 7 bases align to TRBD2. The germline gives CDR1 MNHNY, CDR2 SVGAGI (reference sequence). V dropped 2 bases and J dropped 2; count of bases not matched to a gene: 5. The CDR3 runs to 16 residues.

The genes are TRBV6-1 and TRBJ2-3; 10 nucleotides align to TRBD1. CDR1 and CDR2 (germline): MNHNS, SASEGT. The CDR3 has 13 amino acids. The junction had 4 bases not matched to a gene; V was cut back by 7 bases and J by 6 bases. The CDR3 DNA is TGTGCCAGCAAGAGGACAGGGGGTGATACGCAGTATTTT. Encoded protein: CASKRTGGDTQYF.

The chain links TRBV5-6 to TRBJ2-2; 8 bases agree with TRBD1. Germline lookup yields CDR1 SGHDT and CDR2 YYEEEE. J was trimmed by 5 bases and V by 3 bases; bases with no gene match: 0. This CDR3 has 13 amino acids. Here the CDR3 reads CASSWDRTGELFF. The CDR3 DNA reads TGTGCCAGCAGCTGGGACAGGACCGGGGAGCTGTTTTTT.

The chain joins TRBV6-1 to TRBJ2-7; 7 bases align to TRBD1. Germline trimming cut 2 bases from V and 2 bases from J; bases unmatched to any gene: 9. The CDR3 extends over 16 amino acids. Germline V gene sequence: CDR1 MNHNS, CDR2 SASEGT. CDR3 protein: CASSEQTWTGTYEQYF. CDR3 coding DNA: TGTGCCAGCAGTGAACAAACATGGACAGGAACCTACGAGCAGTACTTC.

The rearrangement uses TRBV18 and TRBJ2-5, with TRBD2 matching 11 bases. The J segment lost 5 bases and the V segment lost 3 bases, leaving 5 bases of the junction unmatched. Germline loops: CDR1 KGHSH, CDR2 LQKENI. The CDR3 is 15 amino acids. The CDR3 loop reads CASSPGLAAGETQYF. Written as DNA, the CDR3 is TGTGCCAGCTCACCGGGACTAGCGGCGGGGGAGACCCAGTACTTC.

Remarks on this clone: The identical CDR3 is also encoded by other nucleotide sequences in the sample. The V gene is TRBV20-1, the J gene TRBJ2-5; D remains ambiguous. CDR1 is DFQATT and CDR2 is SNEGSKA in the germline V gene (reference sequence). Trimming pared 5 bases from V and 5 bases from J, leaving 6 bases between. The CDR3 is 10 residues long. The CDR3 region has the DNA TGCAGTGCTCGCAGGGAGACCCAGTACTTC. Its protein is CSARRETQYF.

Remarks on this clone: The same CDR3 arises from other DNA sequences in this sample as well. CDR3 sequence reads: CASSETGYEQYF. CDR3 nucleotides: TGTGCCAGCTCAGAGACAGGGTACGAGCAGTACTTC. The gene calls are TRBV18 and TRBJ2-7; 7 bases are a match to TRBD1. Trimming cost V 5 bases and J 4 bases; bases outside gene matches: 2. The CDR3 has 12 amino acids. The germline CDR1 and CDR2 sequences are KGHSH and LQKENI.

V is TRBV28 and J is TRBJ1-5; D remains ambiguous. Trimming stripped 2 bases from V and 1 base from J, with 9 bases between. CDR1 is MDHEN, CDR2 SYDVKM, per germline. The CDR3 has 15 residues. The CDR3 DNA reads as TGTGCCAGCAGTTTAGGAGTATCAAGCAATCAGCCCCAGCATTTT. Protein: CASSLGVSSNQPQHF.

This clone showed up just once. The CDR3, as DNA: TGTGCCAGCAGCTTAGAAGCAGGGATAGGCTACACCTTC. Amino acids: CASSLEAGIGYTF. The chain couples TRBV11-2 to TRBJ1-2, with D perhaps TRBD1 (5 bases). Trimming stripped 0 bases from V and 8 bases from J, with 10 bases between. The CDR3 sequence is 13 residues long. The V gene's germline CDR1 is SGHAT and CDR2 FQNNGV.

V gene TRBV6-1 combines with J gene TRBJ2-3; weak D call: TRBD2 (7 bases). V shed 4 bases and J shed 0 bases, with 17 bases lying between them. Per germline, CDR1 MNHNS and CDR2 SASEGT. The CDR3 is made up of 17 amino acids. The CDR3 region has the DNA TGTGCCAGCAGTGTCACAGGGAGGGGGGCAAGCACAGATACGCAGTATTTT. Its protein product is CASSVTGRGASTDTQYF.

The chain combines TRBV10-2 with TRBJ2-1; 13 bases agree with TRBD2. V lost 0 bases to trimming and J lost 4 bases; unmatched junction nucleotides: 6. The CDR3 is made up of 18 amino acids. CDR1 WSHSY and CDR2 SAAADI come from the germline V gene. This CDR3 reads CASSESVPGLAGYNEQFF. CDR3 nucleotide sequence: TGCGCCAGCAGTGAGTCGGTACCGGGACTAGCGGGATACAATGAGCAGTTCTTC.

The rearrangement uses TRBV2 and TRBJ1-1, with 8 bases lining up with TRBD1. The CDR3 runs to 13 residues. Germline trimming cut 6 bases from V and 1 base from J; bases unmatched to any gene: 1. The germline CDR1 and CDR2 sequences are SNHLY and FYNNEI. Here the CDR3 reads CASRDRANTEAFF. The DNA for the CDR3 is TGTGCCAGCAGGGACAGGGCGAACACTGAAGCTTTCTTT.

This clone was picked up one time. The chain has TRBV28 and TRBJ2-7, with D tentatively TRBD1 (6 bases). The CDR3 has 15 residues. CDR1 is MDHEN and CDR2 is SYDVKM in the germline V gene. The germline V and J ends were trimmed by 6 bases and 3 bases, with 18 bases remaining between them. The chain's CDR3 is CASSQGRKGVYEQYF. DNA of the CDR3: TGTGCCAGCAGCCAGGGAAGGAAGGGGGTCTACGAGCAGTACTTC.

The table lists this clone with a count of one. The chain recombines TRBV10-3 with TRBJ2-2; tentatively, D is TRBD1 (6 bases). Germline values: CDR1 ENHRY, CDR2 SYGVKD. The CDR3 has 17 residues. The V gene lost 8 bases and the J gene lost 5 bases, with 24 bases spanning the gap. CDR3 in amino acids: CAIAQPRGSTGTGELFF. DNA of the CDR3: TGTGCCATCGCCCAACCTAGGGGGTCGACGGGAACCGGGGAGCTGTTTTTT.

A word on this clone: Additional DNA sequences in this sample encode the identical CDR3. The chain uses TRBV19 and TRBJ2-7; 10 bases map to TRBD1. Germline CDR1 LNHDA, CDR2 SQIVND (reference sequence). The CDR3 runs 14 residues. Losses at the gene ends were 4 bases for V and 2 bases for J; bases not matched to a gene: 2. Written as DNA, the CDR3 is TGTGCCAGTAGTACTGGGACAGGGGCCTACGAGCAGTACTTC. It encodes CASSTGTGAYEQYF.

The chain uses TRBV18 and TRBJ1-1; the D gene is possibly TRBD1 (5 bases). Germline V CDR1 and CDR2: KGHSH, LQKENI. The CDR3 length is 13 residues. With 1 base removed from V and 11 bases from J, the gap between germline ends came to 14 bases. In DNA, the CDR3 is TGTGCCAGCTCACCACTCGACAGTGCGGGGGCTTTCTTT. It translates to CASSPLDSAGAFF.

The rearrangement uses TRBV19 and TRBJ2-3; D is unresolved. This CDR3 spans 16 amino acids. Germline V gene sequence: CDR1 LNHDA, CDR2 SQIVND (reference sequence). The V end was cut by 4 bases, the J end by 1 base, with 15 bases between. CDR3 sequence reads: CASSTNAGQGTDTQYF. The CDR3 DNA sequence: TGTGCCAGTAGTACGAACGCCGGGCAGGGCACAGATACGCAGTATTTT. Supplemented by reference TRBV19 and TRBJ2-3, the full variable domain reads DGGITQSPKYLFRKEGQNVTLSCEQNLNHDAMYWYRQDPGQGLRLIYYSQIVNDFQKGDIAEGYSVSREKKESFPLTVTSAQKNPTAFYLCASSTNAGQGTDTQYFGPGTRLTVL.

The V call is TRBV10-1, the J call TRBJ2-7, with 10 bases that match TRBD1. The V gene end was trimmed by 3 bases and the J gene end by 4 bases; junction bases not matched to a gene: 9. CDR1 and CDR2 (germline): WNHNN, SYGVQD (reference sequence). The CDR3 has 16 residues. The CDR3 bases are TGCGCCAGCAGTGAAGGGTCCGACAGGGGGCTTTACGAGCAGTACTTC. Translated: CASSEGSDRGLYEQYF.

Comments on this clone: This same CDR3 is encoded by further DNA sequences in the sample. The CDR3 here is CASSESGYEQYF. The DNA of the CDR3 is TGCGCCAGCAGTGAGTCAGGGTACGAGCAGTACTTC. The V gene is TRBV10-1, the J gene TRBJ2-7; D call uncertain. The V and J ends lost 0 bases and 4 bases respectively, with 4 bases between them. In germline, CDR1 is WNHNN, CDR2 SYGVQD (reference sequence). CDR3 length equals 12 residues.

The V and J genes are TRBV6-1 and TRBJ2-1; D possibly corresponds to TRBD2 (6 bases). This CDR3 contains 18 residues. V lost 4 bases and J lost 5, with 24 bases in between. CDR1 MNHNS and CDR2 SASEGT come from the germline V gene. The CDR3 region is CASSGLALPVVRNNEQFF. CDR3 DNA: TGTGCCAGCAGTGGGCTAGCGTTACCGGTGGTCCGAAACAATGAGCAGTTCTTC.

V and J are TRBV18 and TRBJ2-7; 10 nucleotides line up with TRBD2. V lost 3 bases to trimming and J lost 7 bases; unmatched junction nucleotides: 12. Germline V gene sequence: CDR1 KGHSH, CDR2 LQKENI. The CDR3 has 16 residues. The CDR3 DNA is TGTGCCAGCTCACCGTTTACTAGCGGGACCAATTCAGAGCAGTACTTC. Its translation: CASSPFTSGTNSEQYF.

The chain recombines TRBV7-6 with TRBJ2-7, with D perhaps matching TRBD1 (5 bases). Per germline, CDR1 SGHVS and CDR2 FNYEAQ. V lost 4 bases and J 6 bases, leaving 19 bases between the germline ends. CDR3 length equals 15 residues. The DNA for the CDR3 is TGTGCCAGCAGCTACCGGGTGGGGCCAGGAGCCGAGCAGTACTTC. Its protein is CASSYRVGPGAEQYF.

The chain is built from TRBV7-9 and TRBJ1-5, with D tentatively TRBD1 (5 bases). Trimming pared 1 base from V and 2 bases from J, leaving 15 bases between. Germline loops: CDR1 SEHNR, CDR2 FQNEAQ (reference sequence). This CDR3 spans 17 amino acids. The CDR3: CASSLVGRRDGNQPQHF. In DNA form, the CDR3 reads TGTGCCAGCAGCTTAGTGGGGCGCAGGGATGGCAATCAGCCCCAGCATTTT.

The chain couples TRBV28 to TRBJ1-5, with 8 positions matching TRBD1. The CDR3 has 18 amino acids. Germline loops: CDR1 MDHEN, CDR2 SYDVKM. Trimming at V came to 1 base and at J to 2 bases, leaving 10 bases not matched to a gene. CDR3 region: CASSLFDRGYDGNQPQHF. The CDR3 DNA is TGTGCCAGCAGTTTATTTGACAGGGGCTATGATGGCAATCAGCCCCAGCATTTT.

The V call is TRBV7-9, the J call TRBJ2-3; D perhaps matches TRBD2 (5 bases). The V end lost 4 bases, the J end lost 6 bases, and 14 bases lay between the germline ends. The CDR3 is made up of 14 amino acids. Per the germline V gene, CDR1 is SEHNR and CDR2 is FQNEAQ (reference sequence). CDR3 in DNA: TGTGCCAGCAGCTCCCCGGGGAGCGTGGATACGCAGTATTTT. Its translation is CASSSPGSVDTQYF. Full variable domain (outside the CDR3, taken from reference TRBV7-9 and TRBJ2-3): DTGVSQNPRHKITKRGQNVTFRCDPISEHNRLYWYRQTLGQGPEFLTYFQNEAQLEKSRLLSDRFSAERPKGSFSTLEIQRTEQGDSAMYLCASSSPGSVDTQYFGPGTRLTVL.